Presented here are 12 T cell receptor beta chains from one specimen sequenced in a study of OX40 agonist ivuxolimab in advanced cancers. The data were produced by immunoSEQ multiplex PCR, yet TCRdb's version contains in-frame clones alone and is incomplete. The sample consists of more than 65,000 clones, 75% to 85% of them appearing once. This sample comprised CD4+ or CD8+ T cells sorted from blood, obtained in a trial of the OX40 agonist ivuxolimab. The source is an adult with an advanced solid tumor such as melanoma, head and neck, liver or kidney cancer.

This clone was seen more than once but under ten times. J is TRBJ2-2 and V is TRBV27; 7 bases match TRBD1. Germline V gives CDR1 MNHEY, CDR2 SMNVEV (reference sequence). There are 14 residues in the CDR3. Trimming cost V 7 bases and J 2 bases; bases outside gene matches: 4. Written as DNA, the CDR3 is TGTGCCAGCAAGAGGGACAGTAACACCGGGGAGCTGTTTTTT. Its translation is CASKRDSNTGELFF.

This clone was recorded once. The chain has TRBV6-6 and TRBJ1-1, with TRBD1 as a possible D gene (5 bases). The CDR3 runs to 16 residues. V was cut by 0 bases and J by 4 bases, with 15 bases left in between. Germline values: CDR1 MNHNY, CDR2 SVGAGI (reference sequence). The CDR3 DNA sequence: TGTGCCAGCAGTTACTCAACGGGGCCCCAGGGCACTGAAGCTTTCTTT. The encoded protein is CASSYSTGPQGTEAFF.

A note on this clone: The germline gene is not matched at one end of the junction; a read error may be the cause. V gene TRBV5-4 combines with J gene TRBJ2-7; 8 bases fit TRBD1. From germline, CDR1 is SGHNT and CDR2 YYREEE (reference sequence). The CDR3 contains 14 residues. Here the CDR3 reads CASSPDRASYEQYF. In nucleotides, the CDR3 is TGCGCCAGCTCCCCGGACAGGGCCTCCTACGAGCAGTACTTC. Variable domain in full (rest from reference TRBV5-4 and TRBJ2-7): ETGVTQSPTHLIKTRGQQVTLRCSSQSGHNTVSWYQQALGQGPQFIFQYYREEENGRGNFPPRFSGLQFPNYSSELNVNALELDDSALYLCASSPDRASYEQYFGPGTRLTVT.

This clone was recorded only once. The CDR3 region is CASSLEGLAREQYF. The CDR3 DNA sequence: TGTGCCAGCAGCTTAGAGGGACTAGCGCGGGAGCAGTACTTC. The rearrangement uses TRBV7-8 and TRBJ2-7; 10 bases line up with TRBD2. Germline V gene sequence: CDR1 SGHVS, CDR2 FQNEAQ. CDR3 length equals 14 residues. Losses at the gene ends were 1 base for V and 7 bases for J; bases not matched to a gene: 4.

The chain has TRBV9 and TRBJ1-2; D is ambiguous. Germline V gives CDR1 SGDLS, CDR2 YYNGEE. V lost 4 bases and J 0 bases, leaving 13 bases between the germline ends. The CDR3 runs 15 residues. The CDR3: CASSFHARANYGYTF. In DNA, the CDR3 is TGTGCCAGCAGCTTCCATGCGAGAGCTAACTATGGCTACACCTTC.

This clone was detected only a few times. The chain employs TRBV28 and TRBJ2-3; D is ambiguous. The V gene lost 8 bases and the J gene lost 4 bases, with 19 bases spanning the gap. The germline CDR1 and CDR2 sequences are MDHEN and SYDVKM. The CDR3 is 15 amino acids. The DNA for the CDR3 is TGTGCCAGCGGTCGACCTGCGCAACTTTCAGATACGCAGTATTTT. Protein sequence: CASGRPAQLSDTQYF.

This clone has only one observation. The chain carries TRBV21-1 and TRBJ2-3; the D call in the table, TRBD1, was not verified against the DNA. TRBV21-1 represents a pseudogene. This CDR3 comprises 17 residues. CDR3 region: CAGSKQGGQTSTDTQYF. In DNA, the CDR3 is TGTGCCGGCAGCAAACAAGGGGGACAGACTAGCACAGATACGCAGTATTTT.

The V gene is TRBV7-2, the J gene TRBJ1-4; no clear D. The CDR3 runs 13 residues. The germline V and J ends were trimmed by 5 bases and 12 bases, with 16 bases remaining between them. CDR1 and CDR2 from the germline V gene are SGHTA and FQGNSA. The CDR3 protein is CASSPRQGLELFF. The CDR3 DNA follows: TGTGCCAGCAGCCCCCGCCAAGGGCTGGAACTGTTTTTT.

The chain combines TRBV4-1 with TRBJ2-7; 7 bases map to TRBD2. The trim removed 3 bases at V and 0 bases at J, leaving 14 bases unmatched. The CDR3 is made up of 18 amino acids. CDR1 and CDR2 from the germline V gene are MGHRA and YSYEKL. CDR3 in DNA: TGCGCCAGCAGCCAGGGCCCCCTCCAGCGGGGTAACTCCTACGAGCAGTACTTC. This codes for CASSQGPLQRGNSYEQYF.

This clone was counted many times. This rearrangement joins TRBV15 to TRBJ2-5; either TRBD1 or TRBD2 may fit D (5 bases each). Germline V gene data show CDR1 as LNHNV and CDR2 as YYDKDF (reference sequence). The length of the CDR3 is 15 residues. Between the trimmed V and J ends, which lost 0 bases and 7 bases, there was a span of 15 bases. The chain's CDR3 is CATSRDGEGPMTQYF. The CDR3 DNA reads TGTGCCACCAGCAGAGATGGCGAGGGGCCGATGACCCAGTACTTC.

This chain uses TRBV27 with TRBJ1-1, with D possibly matching TRBD1 (6 bases). V shed 6 bases and J shed 0 bases, with 14 bases lying between them. CDR3 length: 15 residues. The germline V gene has CDR1 MNHEY and CDR2 SMNVEV (reference sequence). In DNA form, the CDR3 reads TGTGCCAGCAGCCAAAGGGGGATAATGAACACTGAAGCTTTCTTT. The encoded protein is CASSQRGIMNTEAFF.

This chain connects TRBV5-4 to TRBJ1-4; 12 bases fit TRBD1. Per germline, CDR1 SGHNT and CDR2 YYREEE (reference sequence). The V gene end was trimmed by 4 bases and the J gene end by 0 bases; junction bases not matched to a gene: 4. This CDR3 is built from 17 residues. The CDR3 protein is CASSPGTGGSTNEKLFF. The CDR3 bases are TGTGCCAGCAGCCCCGGGACAGGGGGCTCAACTAATGAAAAACTGTTTTTT. The full variable domain, rest sourced from reference TRBV5-4 and TRBJ1-4, is ETGVTQSPTHLIKTRGQQVTLRCSSQSGHNTVSWYQQALGQGPQFIFQYYREEENGRGNFPPRFSGLQFPNYSSELNVNALELDDSALYLCASSPGTGGSTNEKLFFGSGTQLSVL.